These 21 T cell receptor beta chains were sequenced from one sample in a study of shared clonotypes between healthy human individuals. The protocol was immunoSEQ multiplex PCR, while the TCRdb copy is restricted to in-frame clones and leaves out a portion. Among around 2.1 million clones, more than 90% were seen once, and the ten largest hold approximately 0.13%. What was sequenced was naive CD4+ T cells sorted from blood. Sample subset: CD45RA+ positively selected. The receptor set was obtained from a man in his late teens or twenties in good health.

The chain recombines TRBV6-1 with TRBJ1-1; D uncertain. Deletions cut 7 bases from V and 0 bases from J, with 12 bases between. Germline loops: CDR1 MNHNS, CDR2 SASEGT. This CDR3 spans 14 amino acids. The CDR3 reads CASTNGWLNTEAFF. CDR3 DNA: TGTGCCAGCACCAATGGGTGGCTGAACACTGAAGCTTTCTTT.

This sequence joins TRBV4-1 and TRBJ1-4; possibly TRBD1 for D (6 bases). V was shortened by 1 base and J by 4 bases, with 10 bases between the two germline ends. The CDR3 covers 15 residues. The germline gives CDR1 MGHRA, CDR2 YSYEKL. CDR3 DNA sequence: TGCGCCAGCAGCCAAGGGACAGTTTATAATGAAAAACTGTTTTTT. Residues: CASSQGTVYNEKLFF.

J is TRBJ1-1 and V is TRBV6-5; tentatively, D is TRBD1 (5 bases). V was trimmed by 0 bases and J by 0 bases, leaving 11 bases between them. Germline loops: CDR1 MNHEY, CDR2 SVGAGI. CDR3 length: 16 amino acids. DNA for the CDR3: TGTGCCAGCAGTTACTCTATGGGGACGGTGAACACTGAAGCTTTCTTT. This codes for CASSYSMGTVNTEAFF.

This rearrangement joins TRBV28 to TRBJ2-7; D not certain. V dropped 4 bases and J dropped 5 bases, with 9 bases sitting between them. This CDR3 is 12 amino acids long. Germline V lookup: CDR1 MDHEN, CDR2 SYDVKM. CDR3 DNA: TGTGCCAGCAGTTCTCCCCTAGACGAGCAGTACTTC. Translating gives CASSSPLDEQYF.

This clone was detected once. The chain has TRBV19 and TRBJ1-5; no clear D gene. The CDR3 extends over 13 amino acids. Per germline, CDR1 LNHDA and CDR2 SQIVND (reference sequence). Trimming took 1 base from V and 6 from J, leaving 7 bases between them. CDR3 region: CASSIAILQPQHF. The CDR3 coding sequence is TGTGCCAGTAGTATAGCCATTCTTCAGCCCCAGCATTTT. The full variable domain, completed using reference TRBV19 and TRBJ1-5, is DGGITQSPKYLFRKEGQNVTLSCEQNLNHDAMYWYRQDPGQGLRLIYYSQIVNDFQKGDIAEGYSVSREKKESFPLTVTSAQKNPTAFYLCASSIAILQPQHFGDGTRLSIL.

The chain joins TRBV6-6 to TRBJ2-7; no definite D call. The CDR3 spans 15 residues. Germline CDR1 MNHNY, CDR2 SVGAGI (reference sequence). With 3 bases removed from V and 6 bases from J, the gap between germline ends came to 18 bases. The CDR3 loop is CASSYGPAGPFEQYF. The CDR3 coding sequence is TGTGCCAGCAGTTATGGGCCGGCAGGCCCGTTCGAGCAGTACTTC.

The chain couples TRBV5-4 to TRBJ2-5, with unresolved D. Germline CDR1 SGHNT, CDR2 YYREEE (reference sequence). The CDR3 spans 15 residues. Trimming left V 1 base short and J 4 bases short, with 14 bases between. CDR3 sequence: CASSLQVIASETQYF. The DNA of the CDR3 is TGTGCCAGCAGCTTGCAGGTGATAGCCTCAGAGACCCAGTACTTC.

V and J are TRBV21-1 and TRBJ1-5; whether TRBD1, the table's D call, matches the DNA was not checked. TRBV21-1 is deemed a pseudogene. This CDR3 region has 17 residues. DNA for the CDR3: TGTGCCAGCAGCAAAGCCGGACAGGCGAAAAGCAATCAGCCCCAGCATTTT. This sequence encodes CASSKAGQAKSNQPQHF.

This chain joins TRBV28 and TRBJ1-2; D remains ambiguous. The CDR3 has 15 residues. Germline V gene data show CDR1 as MDHEN and CDR2 as SYDVKM. V dropped 6 bases and J dropped 3 bases, with 17 bases sitting between them. The CDR3 nucleotides are TGTGCCAGCAGCCTCGTGCAGATAACGGACTATGGCTACACCTTC. Translated: CASSLVQITDYGYTF.

This clone appeared once. The chain couples TRBV5-1 to TRBJ2-2; D ambiguous. This CDR3 is 13 amino acids long. In germline, CDR1 is SGHRS, CDR2 YFSETQ. The germline V and J ends were trimmed by 5 bases and 2 bases, with 7 bases remaining between them. CDR3 nucleotide sequence: TGCGCCAGCAGTAACCCTAACACCGGGGAGCTGTTTTTT. Translated: CASSNPNTGELFF.

This clone is a singleton in its sample. The rearrangement joins TRBV28 to TRBJ2-1; the D gene could be TRBD1 or TRBD2 (5 bases each). Germline V gene lookup returns CDR1 MDHEN and CDR2 SYDVKM. CDR3 length equals 12 residues. CDR3 nucleotides: TGTGGGACGGGGCTTTTATACAATGAGCAGTTCTTC. This gives the protein CGTGLLYNEQFF.

The chain combines TRBV5-1 with TRBJ1-2; the D is unclear. Trimming pared 0 bases from V and 4 bases from J, leaving 7 bases between. The CDR3 spans 13 residues. Germline V gives CDR1 SGHRS, CDR2 YFSETQ. As DNA, the CDR3 is TGCGCCAGCAGCTTGGAGGTGTCCTATGGCTACACCTTC. This encodes CASSLEVSYGYTF.

J is TRBJ1-2 and V is TRBV28; 9 bases fit TRBD1. CDR3 size: 15 residues. Germline V CDR1 and CDR2: MDHEN, SYDVKM. The J segment lost 7 bases and the V segment lost 6 bases, leaving 12 bases of the junction unmatched. The CDR3 bases are TGTGCCAGCAGCCCAAGCACCGGGACAGGGAGTGGCTACACCTTC. It encodes CASSPSTGTGSGYTF.

The chain uses TRBV7-8 and TRBJ1-5; 12 bases align to TRBD1. The germline V gene encodes CDR1 SGHVS and CDR2 FQNEAQ. The CDR3 spans 19 residues. The V segment lost 5 bases and the J segment 0 bases; nucleotides outside the gene matches: 11. The CDR3 DNA reads TGTGCCAGCAGCGTGAGATCCGGGACAGGGGGCAGTAGCAATCAGCCCCAGCATTTT. This gives the protein CASSVRSGTGGSSNQPQHF. Full variable domain (remainder filled in from reference TRBV7-8 and TRBJ1-5): GAGVSQSPRYKVAKRGQDVALRCDPISGHVSLFWYQQALGQGPEFLTYFQNEAQLDKSGLPSDRFFAERPEGSVSTLKIQRTQQEDSAVYLCASSVRSGTGGSSNQPQHFGDGTRLSIL.

The chain joins TRBV5-6 to TRBJ2-5, with 8 bases aligning to TRBD2. V was pared by 2 bases and J by 5 bases, with 5 bases of the junction left unmatched. Looked up from germline, CDR1 is SGHDT and CDR2 is YYEEEE. This CDR3 region has 14 residues. Here the CDR3 reads CASSLAGVRETQYF. CDR3 nucleotide sequence: TGTGCCAGCAGCTTAGCGGGGGTCAGGGAGACCCAGTACTTC.

This chain uses TRBV2 with TRBJ2-7; tentatively, D is TRBD1 or TRBD2 (5 bases each). V lost 10 bases and J 4 bases, leaving 11 bases between the germline ends. The germline V gene has CDR1 SNHLY and CDR2 FYNNEI. There are 11 residues in the CDR3. The CDR3: CATDGTYEQYF. The CDR3 DNA follows: TGTGCCACCGACGGGACGTACGAGCAGTACTTC.

This clone was seen a handful of times. The J gene is TRBJ2-5, the V gene TRBV6-1; D not resolved. The CDR3 consists of 12 residues. V lost 7 bases and J 5 bases, leaving 11 bases between the germline ends. CDR1 and CDR2 from the germline V gene are MNHNS and SASEGT. CDR3 loop: CASNPGTETQYF. DNA of the CDR3: TGTGCCAGCAACCCAGGAACGGAGACCCAGTACTTC.

V gene TRBV6-5 combines with J gene TRBJ1-1; D is ambiguous. V shed 0 bases and J shed 1 base, with 12 bases lying between them. The V gene's germline CDR1 is MNHEY and CDR2 SVGAGI. The CDR3 contains 16 residues. CDR3 DNA: TGTGCCAGCAGTTACTCGGGAGAAGGGCGGAACACTGAAGCTTTCTTT. Its translation is CASSYSGEGRNTEAFF.

Regarding this clone: Other DNA variants within this sample encode the same CDR3. The CDR3 DNA reads TGTGCCAGCAGTGAAGGGAGGCAGCCCCAGCATTTT. Its protein product is CASSEGRQPQHF. The genes are TRBV2 and TRBJ1-5; D gene unclear. Looked up from germline, CDR1 is SNHLY and CDR2 is FYNNEI. V was pared by 1 base and J by 7 bases, with 5 bases between. CDR3 length: 12 amino acids.

The chain uses TRBV15 and TRBJ2-3; tentative D call: TRBD1 (8 bases). V was pared by 1 base and J by 6 bases, with 26 bases between. The CDR3 has 19 residues. Germline V gene data show CDR1 as LNHNV and CDR2 as YYDKDF (reference sequence). For the CDR3, the DNA is TGTGCCACCAGCAGAGGGGCGAGACTAGCAATCCGACAGGGGGATACGCAGTATTTT. It translates to CATSRGARLAIRQGDTQYF. Together with reference TRBV15 and TRBJ2-3, the CDR3 gives the full variable domain: DAMVIQNPRYQVTQFGKPVTLSCSQTLNHNVMYWYQQKSSQAPKLLFHYYDKDFNNEADTPDNFQSRRPNTSFCFLDIRSPGLGDTAMYLCATSRGARLAIRQGDTQYFGPGTRLTVL.

The chain is built from TRBV28 and TRBJ2-5, with 7 bases fitting TRBD1. This CDR3 contains 17 residues. Germline V gives CDR1 MDHEN, CDR2 SYDVKM. Trimming removed 1 base from V and 5 bases from J; junction bases left unmatched: 13. The CDR3 nucleotides are TGTGCCAGCAGTTTATACACCCCCGACAGGGCTAGGGAGACCCAGTACTTC. Its protein is CASSLYTPDRARETQYF.